One and the same sample provided the 2 T cell receptor beta chains below, sequenced in a study of blood T cell repertoires in COVID-19. Profiled with immunoSEQ multiplex PCR; TCRdb holds only in-frame clones, not every one. The sample carries some 150,000 clones, roughly 85% recorded once. The sequenced sample consisted of PBMCs or T cells enriched from blood (not recorded which). The receptors originated from a woman aged 50 to 60 who had recovered from COVID-19.

This rearrangement joins TRBV5-1 to TRBJ2-3, with a tentative D call TRBD2 (6 bases). The CDR3 contains 16 residues. The germline V gene encodes CDR1 SGHRS and CDR2 YFSETQ. V gave up 2 bases and J gave up 8 bases, with 21 bases separating them. The CDR3 DNA sequence: TGCGCCAGCAGCTTAGGGGCGGGATTGGAGTCAGGTACGCAGTATTTT. This codes for CASSLGAGLESGTQYF.

This clone was picked up one time. For the CDR3, the DNA is TGCGCCAGCAGCCGAGGACAGGGGGCTGGCTATGGCTACACCTTC. The encoded protein is CASSRGQGAGYGYTF. The V gene is TRBV4-3, the J gene TRBJ1-2, with 11 bases fitting TRBD1. The CDR3 has 15 residues. Germline trimming cut 4 bases from V and 4 bases from J; bases unmatched to any gene: 5. From germline, CDR1 is LGHNA and CDR2 YSLEER.